This T cell receptor beta chain emerged from a study of blood T cells in healthy people across ages. General study results and limits: Naive T cell percentage showed a strong correlation with TCR beta diversity. Because donor CMV status was unknown, expanded clonotype changes were possibly confounded.

CDR3 length: 14 amino acids. Germline-derived CDR1 and CDR2 are GTSNPN and SVGIG (reference sequence). Trimming cost V 0 bases and J 5 bases, with 13 bases left between them. With a J-beta primer mix and a sample-barcoded 5' primer, a second PCR ran roughly 6 to 11 cycles. The template-switch adaptor was a 5' adaptor with 12 random nucleotides. It tagged each cDNA molecule. Via MiXCR, TCRdb re-called the 5' RACE reads, giving one row per CDR3 protein. The data show hundreds of thousands of distinct CDR3 sequences, under 30% seen once. This clonotype was recorded many times. The antigen remains undetermined. Roughly 10 milliliters was the volume of peripheral blood drawn from each donor.

This sequence originates from an elderly woman in good health. This chain uses TRBV30 with TRBJ2-5; D gene ambiguous. Material for sequencing was blood. The CDR3 region has the DNA TGTGCCTGGAGTGTAACCCCGCTAAGCGAGACCCAGTACTTC. Residues: CAWSVTPLSETQYF.